A single sample is the source of the 9 T cell receptor beta chains below, sequenced in a study of cytomegalovirus exposure and HLA in healthy donors. Repertoires were generated with immunoSEQ multiplex PCR, while TCRdb's copy carries only in-frame clones and drops some. Of approximately 120,000 clones in the sample, 80% to 90% were seen once. The material sequenced was PBMCs. Receptors were obtained from a woman aged 18 to 35 in good health and CMV-seronegative.

This sequence joins TRBV29-1 and TRBJ2-6; D may be TRBD2 (5 bases). The V end was cut by 4 bases, the J end by 4 bases, with 14 bases between. Germline CDR1 reads SQVTM; CDR2 reads ANQGSEA. This CDR3 comprises 15 residues. CDR3 sequence (DNA): TGCAGCGTTGGGCCCCAAGAGGGAGGGGCCAACGTCCTGACTTTC. Protein: CSVGPQEGGANVLTF.

This clone was seen just once. This chain links TRBV28 with TRBJ1-2; no clear D gene. Germline V gene data show CDR1 as MDHEN and CDR2 as SYDVKM. The length of the CDR3 is 13 residues. V was trimmed by 6 bases and J by 6 bases, leaving 14 bases between them. The CDR3 is CASRESGADGYTF. In DNA form, the CDR3 reads TGTGCCAGCAGAGAATCTGGAGCGGATGGCTACACCTTC.

This sequence joins TRBV10-3 and TRBJ1-1; D not resolved. V dropped 0 bases and J dropped 1 base, with 6 bases sitting between them. CDR3 length equals 14 residues. Germline assignment: CDR1 ENHRY and CDR2 SYGVKD. DNA of the CDR3: TGTGCCATCAGTGAGTCGCGGGGGAACACTGAAGCTTTCTTT. It codes for CAISESRGNTEAFF.

There are a few counts of this clone. The chain links TRBV6-5 to TRBJ1-5, with 10 bases identical to TRBD1. Germline V gives CDR1 MNHEY, CDR2 SVGAGI. The CDR3 has 14 amino acids. V shed 4 bases, J shed 5 bases, and the junction held 2 bases outside the gene matches. The CDR3 sequence: CASSWGTGDQPQHF. The CDR3 bases are TGTGCCAGCAGTTGGGGGACAGGGGATCAGCCCCAGCATTTT.

The chain is built from TRBV6-1 and TRBJ2-3; D perhaps matches TRBD1 (6 bases). CDR3 size: 14 residues. Per germline, CDR1 MNHNS and CDR2 SASEGT. V was clipped by 5 bases and J by 0 bases, with 9 bases between them. CDR3 DNA sequence: TGTGCCAGCAGTAGGGGACAAAGCACAGATACGCAGTATTTT. As protein: CASSRGQSTDTQYF.

The chain employs TRBV4-2 and TRBJ1-3; 9 bases match TRBD1. The CDR3 covers 16 residues. V lost 3 bases and J lost 4; bases outside the gene matches: 7. From germline, CDR1 is LGHNA and CDR2 YNFKEQ. The CDR3 here is CASSQSGTGHGNTIYF. The CDR3 region has the DNA TGTGCCAGCAGCCAGTCCGGGACAGGGCACGGAAACACCATATATTTT.

The chain carries TRBV6-1 and TRBJ1-2; 8 nucleotides match TRBD1. The CDR3 contains 14 residues. Germline lookup yields CDR1 MNHNS and CDR2 SASEGT. With V trimmed by 8 bases and J by 3 bases, 8 bases remained unmatched. The CDR3 spells CASSEDRGHYGYTF. The CDR3 nucleotides read TGTGCCAGCTCCGAAGACAGGGGTCACTATGGCTACACCTTC.

The rearrangement links TRBV4-3 to TRBJ1-2; weak D call: TRBD1 (6 bases). CDR3 length equals 15 residues. V lost 3 bases to trimming and J lost 2 bases, with 13 bases between them. CDR1 LGHNA and CDR2 YSLEER come from the germline V gene. The DNA of the CDR3 is TGCGCCAGCAGCCAGGCAAACGGACAGAACTATGGCTACACCTTC. It translates to CASSQANGQNYGYTF.

The rearrangement joins TRBV9 to TRBJ2-1, with D tentatively TRBD2 (6 bases). Germline CDR1 is SGDLS and CDR2 is YYNGEE. V lost 2 bases and J 10 bases, leaving 19 bases between the germline ends. This CDR3 is built from 15 residues. CDR3 residues: CASSVGGSRRDEQFF. In nucleotides, the CDR3 is TGTGCCAGCAGCGTGGGCGGGTCCCGGAGGGACGAGCAGTTCTTC.